What follows are 20 T cell receptor beta chains derived from one specimen sequenced in a study of blood T cell repertoires in COVID-19. Method: immunoSEQ multiplex PCR; TCRdb's copy keeps in-frame clones and lacks some. This sample has 350,000 to 400,000 clones, with approximately 89% found just once. The sequenced sample consisted of PBMCs or T cells enriched from blood (not recorded which). These TCRs come from a man aged 35-49 years in a cohort exposed to, infected with or recovered from COVID-19 (not recorded which).

V and J are TRBV7-9 and TRBJ2-1, with TRBD1 identical over 8 bases. V gave up 5 bases and J gave up 15 bases; unmatched junction bases: 6. CDR1 is SEHNR and CDR2 is FQNEAQ in the germline V gene (reference sequence). This CDR3 is 11 amino acids long. Written as DNA, the CDR3 is TGTGCCAGCAGCACGGGACAGGCCCCGTTCTTC. It translates to CASSTGQAPFF.

This clone was observed a handful of times. The genes are TRBV10-3 and TRBJ1-2; 9 positions agree with TRBD1. The CDR3 totals 17 residues. J lost 5 bases, V lost 2 bases, and 12 bases had no gene match. Germline-derived CDR1 and CDR2 are ENHRY and SYGVKD. Here the CDR3 reads CAISEPFTQGAVYGYTF. The CDR3 DNA sequence: TGTGCCATCAGTGAGCCCTTCACACAGGGGGCTGTATATGGCTACACCTTC.

The V call is TRBV20-1, the J call TRBJ1-2; D gene ambiguous. CDR1 is DFQATT, CDR2 SNEGSKA, per germline (reference sequence). V was pared by 3 bases and J by 3 bases, with 5 bases between. The CDR3 extends over 11 amino acids. The CDR3 bases are TGCAGTGCTAGCAACTACTATGGCTACACCTTC. It codes for CSASNYYGYTF.

The chain uses TRBV2 and TRBJ1-3, with 8 bases that match TRBD1. With V trimmed by 4 bases and J by 5 bases, 4 bases remained unmatched. Germline-derived CDR1 and CDR2 are SNHLY and FYNNEI. The CDR3 has 14 amino acids. The chain's CDR3 is CASSADRGRNTIYF. CDR3 in DNA: TGTGCCAGCAGTGCCGACAGGGGAAGAAACACCATATATTTT.

This sequence joins TRBV2 and TRBJ2-7; tentative D call: TRBD2 (5 bases). The CDR3 extends over 11 amino acids. Germline CDR1 is SNHLY and CDR2 is FYNNEI. V was cut by 4 bases and J by 11 bases, with 12 bases left in between. CDR3 nucleotide sequence: TGTGCCAGCAGTGTTTTACGGGAAGAGTACTTC. Its translation is CASSVLREEYF.

The V and J genes are TRBV11-2 and TRBJ2-1; TRBD1 agrees at 10 bases. This CDR3 is 13 amino acids long. The ends lost 4 bases at V and 7 bases at J; junction bases unmatched: 1. CDR1 SGHAT and CDR2 FQNNGV come from the germline V gene. This chain's CDR3 is CASSWGQGNEQFF. The DNA for the CDR3 is TGTGCCAGCAGCTGGGGACAGGGGAATGAGCAGTTCTTC.

The chain couples TRBV6-5 to TRBJ1-6; D uncertain. The CDR3 covers 15 residues. Trimming cost V 0 bases and J 10 bases, with 13 bases left between them. Germline CDR1 MNHEY, CDR2 SVGAGI. The CDR3 DNA sequence: TGTGCCAGCAGTTACTCGACTATCGGGCGATCACCCCTCCACTTT. Translating gives CASSYSTIGRSPLHF.

The V and J genes are TRBV4-1 and TRBJ1-2; 9 nucleotides align to TRBD1. V shed 4 bases, J shed 4 bases, and the junction held 4 bases outside the gene matches. The CDR3 contains 14 residues. The V gene's germline CDR1 is MGHRA and CDR2 YSYEKL. The CDR3 sequence is CASSPTGGVYGYTF. DNA for the CDR3: TGCGCCAGCAGCCCTACAGGGGGCGTCTATGGCTACACCTTC.

V is TRBV10-3 and J is TRBJ2-7, with D possibly matching TRBD1 (6 bases). The length of the CDR3 is 15 residues. Trimming pared 2 bases from V and 6 bases from J, leaving 17 bases between. CDR1 and CDR2 (germline): ENHRY, SYGVKD. CDR3 DNA sequence: TGTGCCATCAGTGAGACGACAGGATCTGTCTCCGAGCAGTACTTC. It is translated as CAISETTGSVSEQYF.

The gene calls are TRBV7-9 and TRBJ2-7, with D possibly TRBD2 on 6 matching bases. The germline V gene has CDR1 SEHNR and CDR2 FQNEAQ (reference sequence). The CDR3 has 15 residues. With 1 base removed from V and 2 bases from J, the gap between germline ends came to 12 bases. The CDR3 is CASSLVLGRTYEQYF. The DNA for the CDR3 is TGTGCCAGCAGCTTAGTCCTCGGGAGAACCTACGAGCAGTACTTC.

This clone was recorded a few times. The chain combines TRBV7-9 with TRBJ2-7; tentative D call: TRBD2 (6 bases). This CDR3 has 14 residues. Germline CDR1 is SEHNR and CDR2 is FQNEAQ (reference sequence). Trimming took 1 base from V and 2 from J, leaving 9 bases between them. The CDR3 loop is CASSLEAGPYEQYF. CDR3 in DNA: TGTGCCAGCAGCTTAGAAGCGGGCCCCTACGAGCAGTACTTC.

This clone was detected a few times. The CDR3 nucleotides are TGTGCCAGCAGTTTGGGGGGGGGAAACACCATATATTTT. This encodes CASSLGGGNTIYF. The chain links TRBV28 to TRBJ1-3; D is perhaps TRBD1 (5 bases). The V and J ends lost 3 bases and 4 bases respectively, with 7 bases between them. This CDR3 has 13 amino acids. Germline CDR1 reads MDHEN; CDR2 reads SYDVKM.

CDR3 protein: CAISETLQGAGDTQYF. In DNA form, the CDR3 reads TGTGCCATCAGTGAGACATTACAGGGGGCTGGAGATACGCAGTATTTT. This sequence joins TRBV10-3 and TRBJ2-3; 9 bases align to TRBD1. Germline trimming cut 2 bases from V and 5 bases from J; bases unmatched to any gene: 8. The germline V gene encodes CDR1 ENHRY and CDR2 SYGVKD. The CDR3 is 16 residues long.

This rearrangement joins TRBV28 to TRBJ1-2; perhaps TRBD1 as D (5 bases). CDR3 length: 13 amino acids. Germline-derived CDR1 and CDR2 are MDHEN and SYDVKM. Trimming took off 5 bases at V and 3 bases at J, with 10 bases between the two ends. The CDR3 sequence: CASSGRGDYGYTF. The CDR3 DNA reads TGTGCCAGCAGTGGGAGGGGTGACTATGGCTACACCTTC.

The rearrangement uses TRBV27 and TRBJ2-6; 9 bases line up with TRBD2. The CDR3 is 18 amino acids. V gave up 6 bases and J gave up 0 bases; unmatched junction bases: 9. Germline V gives CDR1 MNHEY, CDR2 SMNVEV (reference sequence). This CDR3 reads CASSLLAGRNSGANVLTF. The CDR3 coding sequence is TGTGCCAGCAGCTTACTAGCGGGTCGGAACTCTGGGGCCAACGTCCTGACTTTC. Full variable domain (missing parts from reference TRBV27 and TRBJ2-6): EAQVTQNPRYLITVTGKKLTVTCSQNMNHEYMSWYRQDPGLGLRQIYYSMNVEVTDKGDVPEGYKVSRKEKRNFPLILESPSPNQTSLYFCASSLLAGRNSGANVLTFGAGSRLTVL.

This rearrangement joins TRBV4-1 to TRBJ1-1, with 9 bases lining up with TRBD1. The CDR3 spans 14 residues. Germline trimming cut 4 bases from V and 5 bases from J; bases unmatched to any gene: 5. CDR1 is MGHRA and CDR2 is YSYEKL in the germline V gene. The CDR3 coding sequence is TGCGCCAGCAGCCGAGCACAGGGGGCAACTGAAGCTTTCTTT. As protein: CASSRAQGATEAFF.

This clone was seen a few times. The chain uses TRBV19 and TRBJ1-3; D is uncertain. This CDR3 is 14 amino acids long. The V end lost 4 bases, the J end lost 1 base, and 8 bases lay between the germline ends. From germline, CDR1 is LNHDA and CDR2 SQIVND (reference sequence). The CDR3, as DNA: TGTGCCAGTAGTACGGTTTCGTCTGGAAACACCATATATTTT. Its translation: CASSTVSSGNTIYF.

CDR3 sequence reads: CSVGTSGNTGELFF. The CDR3 DNA follows: TGCAGCGTGGGGACTAGCGGGAATACCGGGGAGCTGTTTTTT. The rearrangement uses TRBV29-1 and TRBJ2-2, with 13 bases matching TRBD2. Germline CDR1 is SQVTM and CDR2 is ANQGSEA. This CDR3 has 14 residues. V lost 6 bases and J lost 5; bases outside the gene matches: 3.

J is TRBJ2-7 and V is TRBV6-5, with D uncertain. Trimming removed 6 bases from V and 1 base from J, with 10 bases in between. This CDR3 is 13 amino acids long. Per the germline V gene, CDR1 is MNHEY and CDR2 is SVGAGI. The CDR3 protein is CASSVPQSYEQYF. For the CDR3, the DNA is TGTGCCAGCAGCGTTCCTCAGTCCTACGAGCAGTACTTC.

This sequence joins TRBV7-6 and TRBJ2-1; D is uncertain. The germline V gene encodes CDR1 SGHVS and CDR2 FNYEAQ. V dropped 5 bases and J dropped 7 bases, with 9 bases sitting between them. The CDR3 contains 12 residues. CDR3 sequence reads: CASSTLYNEQFF. The CDR3 coding sequence is TGTGCCAGCAGCACCCTCTATAATGAGCAGTTCTTC.